The sample holds a few counts of the clone carrying this TCR beta chain. The CDR3 totals 17 residues. Germline assignment: CDR1 SGHNT and CDR2 YYREEE (reference sequence). The trim removed 2 bases at V and 2 bases at J, leaving 9 bases unmatched. This sample was included in a study of cytomegalovirus exposure and HLA in healthy donors. PCR used 60 Vbeta primers and 13 Jbeta primers. Clones were sequenced by immunoSEQ multiplex PCR, and TCRdb holds only the in-frame ones, with some missing. Of approximately 170,000 clones listed, 80% are singletons. The specimen sequenced was PBMCs. V gene TRBV5-4 combines with J gene TRBJ1-2, with 10 bases fitting TRBD1. The TCR was taken from a young man in good health and CMV-seropositive. The CDR3: CASSFVGGDRGNYGYTF. CDR3 DNA: TGTGCCAGCAGCTTCGTGGGGGGGGACAGGGGAAACTATGGCTACACCTTC.